This T cell receptor (beta chain) was retrieved from a study of cytomegalovirus exposure and HLA in healthy donors. On the study more broadly: Around 79 million unique TCRs, all from HLA-typed donors, were included in an early release of the data. Across some 400 genotyped donors, around 82% landed in the Caucasian-associated ancestry cluster. Whole-study results and caveats: Presence/absence analyses took donor sequencing depth as roughly uniform.

Notes on this clone: Its antigen is undetermined.

PCR primers comprised 60 Vbeta and 13 Jbeta primers. The protocol was immunoSEQ multiplex PCR, while the TCRdb copy is restricted to in-frame clones and leaves out a portion. There are around 130,000 clones in the sample; around 80% occur only once, and approximately 1.5% lies in the top ten. The V end lost 10 bases, the J end lost 5 bases, and 17 bases lay between the germline ends. CDR3 length: 13 residues. From germline, CDR1 is MNHNS and CDR2 SASEGT. Input material: PBMCs. V gene TRBV6-1 combines with J gene TRBJ1-2; D is perhaps TRBD1 (6 bases). The receptor comes from a woman aged 18-30 years in good health and CMV-seronegative. The CDR3 nucleotides read TGTGCCACCGAGAGAACAGGGATTTATGGCTACACCTTC. This sequence encodes CATERTGIYGYTF.